This T cell receptor (beta chain) was sequenced during a study of blood T cell repertoires in COVID-19. Looking at the study overall: The United States, Italy and Spain supplied acute and convalescent COVID-19 samples. In each case, the material was cDNA or gDNA derived from T cells, B-cell-depleted T cells, or PBMCs.

The CDR3 sequence is 13 residues long. The V end lost 4 bases, the J end lost 1 base, and 7 bases lay between the germline ends. Germline CDR1 is KGHSH and CDR2 is LQKENI. In the study's own analysis: Reference gene primer amplification gave nucleated cell count estimates. The method was immunoSEQ multiplex PCR; TCRdb's version includes in-frame clones alone and lacks a portion of them. That table is the source of V, J and clone size, and D and trimming were worked out from the DNA. The sample includes under 100,000 clones, over 70% of them seen just once. J is TRBJ1-1 and V is TRBV18; D is undetermined. Sequencing was performed on peripheral blood. This receptor was taken from a human donor in a cohort sampled during active COVID-19. The CDR3 loop reads CASSRGENTEAFF. Here the CDR3 DNA reads TGTGCCAGCTCACGAGGAGAGAACACTGAAGCTTTCTTT.